This T cell receptor beta chain was recovered during a study of T cell clonality in common variable immunodeficiency. Study-level results: The cause of increased CVID clonality remains unclear without subpopulation sequencing. CVID subjects showed higher TCRbeta clonality than healthy controls. Shared TCRbeta clones were fewer between CVID subjects than controls.

This clone has a count of ten or more. The antigen remains undetermined. Caucasian heritage predominated among both patients and controls. The data were produced by immunoSEQ multiplex PCR, yet TCRdb's version contains in-frame clones alone and is incomplete. The sample has about 45,000 clones, none seen only once. The sequenced sample was peripheral blood mononuclear cells. The clonotype comes from a person between 18 and 70 years old in good health.

The CDR3 sequence is CASSERADSSYEQYF. Partial CDR3 DNA: TGTGCCAGCAGTGAACGCGCTGATAGCTCCTACGAG. This chain links TRBV6-1 with TRBJ2-7; no definite D call. The CDR3 is cut off 3 residues early in the read; its end comes from the germline J gene. V was pared by 2 bases and J by 0 bases, with 11 bases between. CDR1 and CDR2 from the germline V gene are MNHNS and SASEGT. The CDR3 contains 15 residues.